The rows below give T cell receptor beta chains drawn from one sample of a study of blood T cell repertoires in COVID-19. Clones were sequenced by immunoSEQ multiplex PCR, and TCRdb holds only the in-frame ones, with some missing. The sample has approximately 270,000 clones, over 75% seen once. Specimen: peripheral blood. These receptors came from a woman in her seventies with acute or convalescent COVID-19. Both conserved end residues are trimmed from each CDR3. The size entry is marked missing in some rows and otherwise reads once, few, many or a size class.

clone_size: -; v_call: TRBV6-5; cdr3_aa: ASTQGASGYT
clone_size: -; v_call: TRBV4-2; cdr3_aa: ASSQGRFNEKLF
clone_size: -; v_call: TRBV7-9; cdr3_aa: ASSPTRLAGGMGTDTQY
clone_size: -; v_call: TRBV5-1; cdr3_aa: ASSTGGGVGETQY
clone_size: -; v_call: TRBV6-5; cdr3_aa: ASSLSGGNTGELF
clone_size: -; v_call: TRBV4-2; cdr3_aa: ASSRAGANTGELF
clone_size: -; v_call: TRBV3-1/TRBV3-2; cdr3_aa: ASSQDSSAGPQH
clone_size: -; v_call: TRBV5-4; cdr3_aa: ASTLGPGQRIYGYT
clone_size: -; v_call: TRBV5-1; cdr3_aa: ASSLGQVGTGELF
clone_size: -; v_call: TRBV4-1; cdr3_aa: ASSQESGLAGSPEQF
clone_size: -; v_call: TRBV3-1/TRBV3-2; cdr3_aa: ASSLYRGPTNYGYT
clone_size: once; v_call: TRBV2; cdr3_aa: ASSEGSRGRGYT
clone_size: -; v_call: TRBV18; cdr3_aa: ASSRSENTEAF
clone_size: -; v_call: TRBV25-1; cdr3_aa: ASSDTGGYT
clone_size: -; v_call: TRBV7-9; cdr3_aa: ASSLVDGGEAF
clone_size: -; v_call: TRBV3-1/TRBV3-2; cdr3_aa: ASSQDGTSGALTQY
clone_size: -; v_call: TRBV19; cdr3_aa: ASNFDRASYGYT
clone_size: -; v_call: TRBV7-9; cdr3_aa: ASSLAEVMSGYT
clone_size: -; v_call: TRBV7-6; cdr3_aa: ASSSKRGRAYEQY
clone_size: -; v_call: TRBV19; cdr3_aa: ASGGQGFYEQY
clone_size: -; v_call: TRBV3-1/TRBV3-2; cdr3_aa: ASSQGLGRGWETQY
clone_size: -; v_call: TRBV5-1; cdr3_aa: ASSLEGGRETQY
clone_size: -; v_call: TRBV6-5; cdr3_aa: ASSYSRQSSNSPLH
clone_size: -; v_call: TRBV28; cdr3_aa: ASSSSGNYGYT
clone_size: -; v_call: TRBV6-5; cdr3_aa: ASNRGTSAGEQY
clone_size: -; v_call: TRBV29-1; cdr3_aa: SVVRLPIGTYNEQF
clone_size: -; v_call: TRBV2; cdr3_aa: ASSANRGSSYEQY
clone_size: -; v_call: TRBV6-4; cdr3_aa: ASRAGGLNTEAF
clone_size: -; v_call: TRBV5-1; cdr3_aa: ASTSGASTDTQY
clone_size: -; v_call: TRBV2; cdr3_aa: ASSTGQGVLEDTQY
clone_size: -; v_call: TRBV11-2; cdr3_aa: ASSSISGTEDNEQF
clone_size: few; v_call: TRBV3-1/TRBV3-2; cdr3_aa: ASSQDRGGDINEQF
clone_size: -; v_call: TRBV19; cdr3_aa: ASSRGASSQY
clone_size: -; v_call: TRBV7-6; cdr3_aa: ASSPPGQGRVQF
clone_size: -; v_call: TRBV18; cdr3_aa: ASSRQGNGEAF
clone_size: -; v_call: TRBV19; cdr3_aa: ASSIQGVVSKNIQY
clone_size: -; v_call: TRBV5-6; cdr3_aa: ASTLQGPGANVLT
clone_size: -; v_call: TRBV7-9; cdr3_aa: ASSPGTPTGELF